This TCR beta chain was found in a study of PD-1 blockade in classical Hodgkin lymphoma. The wider study: Patients in the cohort were put on intravenous nivolumab, 3 mg/kg every 2 weeks. Points from the study as a whole: No one has yet defined what causes the repertoire differences, which may be disease activity or prior therapy.

Following autologous stem cell transplantation, relapse occurred in every patient, and exposure to brentuximab vedotin varied. Germline lookup yields CDR1 LGHNA and CDR2 YNFKEQ. The CDR3 totals 16 residues. V was pared by 0 bases and J by 6 bases, with 14 bases between. On this clone: The antigen is undetermined.

This table comes from immunoSEQ multiplex PCR, and its TCRdb copy is limited to in-frame clones, with some not included. The sample includes approximately 36,000 clones, almost 70% of them seen just once. The clonotype comes from a human donor with classical Hodgkin lymphoma. The source material was peripheral blood mononuclear cells (PBMCs), sampled before the second cycle of nivolumab. This chain links TRBV4-2 with TRBJ2-2, with D possibly matching TRBD2 (6 bases). The CDR3 sequence: CASSQDWRDGPGELFF. The CDR3 DNA follows: TGTGCCAGCAGCCAAGATTGGCGGGATGGGCCCGGGGAGCTGTTTTTT.